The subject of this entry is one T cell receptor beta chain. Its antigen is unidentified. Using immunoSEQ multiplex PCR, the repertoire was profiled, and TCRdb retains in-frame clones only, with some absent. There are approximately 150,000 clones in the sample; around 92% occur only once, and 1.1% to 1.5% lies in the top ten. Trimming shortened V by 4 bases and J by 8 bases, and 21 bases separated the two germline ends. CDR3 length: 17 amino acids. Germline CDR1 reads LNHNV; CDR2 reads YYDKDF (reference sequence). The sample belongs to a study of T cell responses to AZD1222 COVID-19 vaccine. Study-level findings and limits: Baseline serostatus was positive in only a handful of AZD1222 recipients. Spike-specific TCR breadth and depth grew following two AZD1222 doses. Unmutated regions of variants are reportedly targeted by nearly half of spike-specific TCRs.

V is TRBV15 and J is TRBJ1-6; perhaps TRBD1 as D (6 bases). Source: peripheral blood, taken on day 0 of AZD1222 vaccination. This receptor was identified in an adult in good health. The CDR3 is CATSTLGAGFRDSPLHF. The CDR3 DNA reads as TGTGCCACCAGCACCCTGGGGGCAGGGTTTAGGGATTCACCCCTCCACTTT.